This T cell receptor (beta chain) was sequenced during a study of blood T cell repertoires in COVID-19. Overall study context: Samples representing acute and convalescent COVID-19 were sourced from the United States, Italy and Spain. Sources were T cells, B-cell-depleted T cells, or PBMCs; the material itself was cDNA or gDNA.

Sequenced by immunoSEQ multiplex PCR; TCRdb stores in-frame clones only, minus some. Seen here are about 33,000 clones, 85% to 95% observed once, and the top ten hold roughly 0.93%. The V end lost 3 bases, the J end lost 10 bases, and 16 bases lay between the germline ends. The V gene's germline CDR1 is MNHEY and CDR2 SMNVEV (reference sequence). The CDR3 is 14 residues long. The sequencing sample was made of peripheral blood. The chain has TRBV27 and TRBJ2-1, with a possible D match to TRBD1 (6 bases). The sequence came from a male donor with active COVID-19. This CDR3 reads CASSFRQARTEQFF. As DNA, the CDR3 is TGTGCCAGCAGTTTCCGACAGGCCCGAACCGAGCAGTTCTTC.